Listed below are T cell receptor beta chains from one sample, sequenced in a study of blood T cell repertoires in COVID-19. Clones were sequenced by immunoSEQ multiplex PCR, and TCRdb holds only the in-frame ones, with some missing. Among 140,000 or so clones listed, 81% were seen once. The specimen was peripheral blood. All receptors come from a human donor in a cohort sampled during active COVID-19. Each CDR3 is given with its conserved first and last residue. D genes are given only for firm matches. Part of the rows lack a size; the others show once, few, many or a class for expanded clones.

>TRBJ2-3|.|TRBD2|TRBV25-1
CASSRAGIGTDTQYF
TGTGCCAGCAGTCGAGCGGGAATCGGTACAGATACGCAGTATTTT
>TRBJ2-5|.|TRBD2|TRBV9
CASSVVGTSVETQYF
TGTGCCAGCAGCGTAGTGGGGACTAGCGTAGAGACCCAGTACTTC
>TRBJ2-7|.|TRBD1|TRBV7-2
CASSTPGQITYEQYF
TGTGCCAGCAGCACACCGGGACAGATCACCTACGAGCAGTACTTC
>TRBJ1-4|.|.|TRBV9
CASSPGAGGTNEKLFF
TGTGCCAGCAGCCCAGGGGCCGGCGGGACTAATGAAAAACTGTTTTTT
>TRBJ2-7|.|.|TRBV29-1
CSVEEGTYEQYF
TGCAGCGTTGAGGAGGGGACCTACGAGCAGTACTTC
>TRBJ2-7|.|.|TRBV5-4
CASSQAGVDEQYF
TGTGCCAGCAGCCAGGCAGGGGTAGACGAGCAGTACTTC
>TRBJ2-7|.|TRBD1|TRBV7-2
CASSFDRGYYEQYF
TGTGCCAGCAGCTTCGACAGGGGGTATTACGAGCAGTACTTC
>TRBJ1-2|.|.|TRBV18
CASSSDSLPLYGYTF
TGTGCCAGCTCATCGGACAGCCTACCCCTCTATGGCTACACCTTC
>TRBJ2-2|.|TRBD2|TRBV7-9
CASSTPTTSGKSAGELFF
TGTGCCAGCAGCACACCCACCACTAGCGGGAAAAGCGCCGGGGAGCTGTTTTTT
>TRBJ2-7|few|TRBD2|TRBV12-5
CASGLDGLASEQYF
TGTGCTAGTGGTTTGGATGGACTAGCGAGCGAGCAGTACTTC
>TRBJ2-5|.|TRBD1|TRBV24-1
CATSDVGTGQGETQYF
TGTGCCACCAGTGATGTGGGGACAGGGCAAGGAGAGACCCAGTACTTC
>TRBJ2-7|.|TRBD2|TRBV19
CASSMSGTSGSGWTYEQYF
TGTGCCAGTAGTATGAGCGGGACTAGCGGGAGTGGTTGGACCTACGAGCAGTACTTC
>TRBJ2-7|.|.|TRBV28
CASSLPGTKNYEQYF
TGTGCCAGCAGTTTGCCCGGGACAAAAAATTACGAGCAGTACTTC
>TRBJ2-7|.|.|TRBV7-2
CASSLAQGYEQYF
TGTGCCAGCAGCCTAGCCCAGGGGTACGAGCAGTACTTC
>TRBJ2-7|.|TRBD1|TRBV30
CAWSSDRGGTYEQYF
TGTGCCTGGAGTTCGGACAGGGGAGGAACCTACGAGCAGTACTTC
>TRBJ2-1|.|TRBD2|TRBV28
CASSPTGSGSTYNEQFF
TGTGCCAGCAGTCCAACAGGTAGCGGGAGTACCTACAATGAGCAGTTCTTC
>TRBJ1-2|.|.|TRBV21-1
CASTHGPSWGGASCGYTF
TGTGCCAGCACCCACGGCCCTTCATGGGGGGGCGCATCTTGTGGCTACACCTTC
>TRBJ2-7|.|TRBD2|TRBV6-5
CASIRTSGSLYEQYF
TGTGCCAGCATTCGGACTAGCGGGAGTCTCTACGAGCAGTACTTC
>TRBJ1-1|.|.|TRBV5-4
CASSLEGFKPAFF
TGTGCCAGCAGCTTGGAGGGGTTTAAACCGGCTTTCTTT
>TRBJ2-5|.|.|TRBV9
CASSVEQAETQYF
TGTGCCAGCAGCGTAGAGCAGGCCGAGACCCAGTACTTC
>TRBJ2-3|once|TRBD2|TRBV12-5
CASGSTGGTQYF
TGTGCTAGTGGTTCGACGGGGGGTACGCAGTATTTT
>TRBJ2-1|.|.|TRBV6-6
CASSPPTGASYNEQFF
TGTGCCAGCAGCCCACCCACAGGAGCCTCCTACAATGAGCAGTTCTTC
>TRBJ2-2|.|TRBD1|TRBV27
CASSGGQGMDTGELFF
TGTGCCAGCAGTGGAGGACAGGGCATGGACACCGGGGAGCTGTTTTTT